The rows below give T cell receptor beta chains drawn from one sample of a study of CD8 T cells in ankylosing spondylitis. TCRdb recomputed calls from the 5' RACE reads with MiXCR, one row per CDR3 protein. In the table there are 300,000 to 350,000 distinct CDR3 sequences, about a fifth of which are singletons. Sequencing used blood, either unsorted or a sorted T cell fraction (not recorded which). All receptors come from a female donor with ankylosing spondylitis or in good health (not recorded which). Both conserved end residues are part of each CDR3. The order of the fields is clone size, J gene, V gene, D gene, CDR3 protein, CDR3 DNA. The D gene is left open where the match is weak. Not every row has a clone size; where given, it reads once, few, many or a size class.

NA TRBJ2-7 TRBV19 NA CASSGRELQYF TGTGCCAGTAGTGGCAGGGAGTTGCAGTACTTC
few TRBJ2-5 TRBV30 NA CAWVTRTDETQYF TGTGCCTGGGTTACCCGGACGGATGAGACCCAGTACTTC
few TRBJ2-3 TRBV12-3/TRBV12-4 NA CASSDSSYTQYF TGTGCCAGCAGCGACAGCAGCTATACGCAGTATTTT
few TRBJ1-2 TRBV2 NA CASSDLQGIYGYTF TGTGCCAGCAGTGATCTGCAGGGCATCTATGGCTACACCTTC
NA TRBJ2-5 TRBV24-1 NA CATSDLGRPETQYF TGTGCCACCAGTGATTTGGGACGGCCGGAGACCCAGTACTTC
few TRBJ2-2 TRBV10-3 NA CAISESGGDANTGELFF TGTGCCATCAGTGAGAGTGGCGGAGACGCGAACACCGGGGAGCTGTTTTTT
NA TRBJ1-2 TRBV12-3/TRBV12-4 TRBD1 CASSRDSRSGYTF TGTGCCAGCAGCCGGGACAGCCGATCAGGCTACACCTTC
few TRBJ1-1 TRBV18 NA CASSPGTGHGMNTEAFF TGTGCCAGCTCACCCGGGACTGGACATGGGATGAACACTGAAGCTTTCTTT
NA TRBJ1-6 TRBV30 NA CAWRSTGRNSPLHF TGTGCCTGGAGGAGTACAGGGAGAAATTCACCCCTCCACTTT
NA TRBJ1-2 TRBV12-3/TRBV12-4 NA CASSRPGEYNGYTF TGTGCCAGCTCCCGCCCGGGGGAGTACAATGGCTACACCTTC
few TRBJ2-1 TRBV5-5 TRBD2 CASSQGLAGVSEQFF TGTGCCAGCAGCCAGGGACTAGCGGGAGTTTCGGAGCAGTTCTTC
NA TRBJ1-2 TRBV2 NA CASLRENGRRNYGYTF TGTGCCAGCCTTCGAGAGAACGGAAGAAGAAACTATGGCTACACCTTC
NA TRBJ2-1 TRBV4-3 TRBD2 CASSQGGSSYNEQFF TGCGCCAGCAGCCAAGGCGGGAGCTCCTACAATGAGCAGTTCTTC
NA TRBJ2-7 TRBV6-1 TRBD1 CASRPGTGVSYEQYF TGTGCCAGCAGGCCCGGGACAGGGGTTTCCTACGAGCAGTACTTC
few TRBJ2-1 TRBV12-3/TRBV12-4 TRBD2 CASSAGVIGEQFF TGTGCCAGCTCAGCGGGAGTAATAGGTGAGCAGTTCTTC
few TRBJ2-7 TRBV7-2 TRBD2 CASSSQSGSLRPYEQYF TGTGCCAGCAGCTCCCAAAGCGGGAGCCTGAGACCCTACGAGCAGTACTTC
many TRBJ2-5 TRBV10-3 TRBD2 CAISGAGVSQTQYF TGTGCCATCAGTGGGGCGGGAGTGTCCCAGACCCAGTACTTC
few TRBJ2-7 TRBV20-1 TRBD2 CSAPQDGAGADEQYF TGCAGTGCCCCCCAAGACGGGGCGGGAGCAGATGAGCAGTACTTC
NA TRBJ2-2 TRBV20-1 TRBD2 CSARDRLAGNTGELFF TGCAGTGCTAGAGATCGACTAGCGGGGAACACCGGGGAGCTGTTTTTT
many TRBJ2-5 TRBV29-1 TRBD2 CSVEGRAGGLGETQYF TGCAGCGTTGAAGGGAGAGCGGGAGGATTGGGGGAGACCCAGTACTTC
NA TRBJ1-1 TRBV20-1 TRBD1 CSAKTGVRTEAFF TGCAGTGCTAAGACAGGGGTGAGGACTGAAGCTTTCTTT
few TRBJ1-1 TRBV12-3/TRBV12-4 TRBD1 CASRQGQGATNTEAFF TGTGCCAGCAGGCAGGGACAGGGGGCTACGAACACTGAAGCTTTCTTT
few TRBJ2-1 TRBV15 NA CATSRDPGTGNEQFF TGTGCCACCAGCAGAGATCCAGGGACGGGCAATGAGCAGTTCTTC
few TRBJ1-1 TRBV20-1 NA CSATHLDTAFF TGCAGTGCTACACATCTCGACACGGCTTTCTTT
NA TRBJ2-3 TRBV5-5 NA CASSPGNLCSTDTQYF TGTGCCAGCAGCCCTGGGAACCTCTGCAGCACAGATACGCAGTATTTT
NA TRBJ2-7 TRBV7-2 TRBD2 CASSLDTSGVDEQYF TGTGCCAGCAGCTTAGACACTAGCGGAGTCGACGAGCAGTACTTC
NA TRBJ1-2 TRBV18 TRBD1 CASSPRGQTIDYGYTF TGTGCCAGCTCACCCAGGGGACAGACGATCGACTATGGCTACACCTTC
NA TRBJ2-3 TRBV9 TRBD2 CASSVLAGGIKDTQYF TGTGCCAGCAGCGTACTTGCGGGAGGTATTAAGGATACGCAGTATTTT
NA TRBJ2-1 TRBV13 NA CASSPPYTFSYNEQFF TGTGCCAGCAGCCCACCTTATACTTTTTCCTACAATGAGCAGTTCTTC